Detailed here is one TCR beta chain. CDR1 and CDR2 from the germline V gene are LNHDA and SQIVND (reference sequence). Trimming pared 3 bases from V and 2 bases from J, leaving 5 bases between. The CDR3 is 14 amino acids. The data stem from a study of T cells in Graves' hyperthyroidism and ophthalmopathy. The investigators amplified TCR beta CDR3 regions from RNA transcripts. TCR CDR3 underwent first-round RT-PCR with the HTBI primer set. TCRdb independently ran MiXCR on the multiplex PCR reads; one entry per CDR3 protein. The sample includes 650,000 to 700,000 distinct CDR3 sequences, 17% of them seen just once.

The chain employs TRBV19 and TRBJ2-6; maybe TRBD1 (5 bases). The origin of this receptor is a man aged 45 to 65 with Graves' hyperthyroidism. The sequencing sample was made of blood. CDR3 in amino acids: CASSMTAGANVLTF. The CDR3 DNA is TGTGCCAGTAGTATGACAGCTGGGGCCAACGTCCTGACTTTC. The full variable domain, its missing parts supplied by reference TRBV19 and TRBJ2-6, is DGGITQSPKYLFRKEGQNVTLSCEQNLNHDAMYWYRQDPGQGLRLIYYSQIVNDFQKGDIAEGYSVSREKKESFPLTVTSAQKNPTAFYLCASSMTAGANVLTFGAGSRLTVL.